The present entry profiles one T cell receptor beta chain with its context. These data are taken from a study of monozygotic twins with inflammatory bowel disease. From germline, CDR1 is SGHRS and CDR2 YFSETQ. The CDR3 has 15 amino acids. Each CDR3 protein gets one entry in TCRdb, which reprocessed the 5' RACE reads and gives no DNA. The sample table sets out fewer than 550,000 distinct CDR3 sequences. The sample taken for sequencing was blood. The receptor was isolated from a human donor with ulcerative colitis or Crohn's disease, or a healthy co-twin of an affected twin (not recorded which). This sequence joins TRBV5-1 and TRBJ2-5; the D call of TRBD2 rests on TCRdb alone, since no DNA is present to check it. The CDR3 loop reads CASSFQSGVMETQYF.